The entry below describes one T cell receptor beta chain. The germline gives CDR1 MNHEY, CDR2 SVGEGT. V gave up 0 bases and J gave up 1 base, with 13 bases separating them. The CDR3 totals 17 residues. Libraries were prepared by immunoSEQ multiplex PCR; TCRdb keeps only in-frame clonotypes and omits some of them. The data contain about 120,000 clones, around 90% of them singletons. The data are from a study of control samples from healthy donors and cancer patients. The receptor was isolated from a man over 45 in good health. The sample was blood. This rearrangement joins TRBV6-2 or TRBV6-3 to TRBJ2-4; the D gene is possibly TRBD1 (5 bases). The CDR3 here is CASSYSKWAGAKNIQYF. The CDR3 DNA reads as TGTGCCAGCAGTTACTCGAAATGGGCAGGGGCCAAAAACATTCAGTACTTC.